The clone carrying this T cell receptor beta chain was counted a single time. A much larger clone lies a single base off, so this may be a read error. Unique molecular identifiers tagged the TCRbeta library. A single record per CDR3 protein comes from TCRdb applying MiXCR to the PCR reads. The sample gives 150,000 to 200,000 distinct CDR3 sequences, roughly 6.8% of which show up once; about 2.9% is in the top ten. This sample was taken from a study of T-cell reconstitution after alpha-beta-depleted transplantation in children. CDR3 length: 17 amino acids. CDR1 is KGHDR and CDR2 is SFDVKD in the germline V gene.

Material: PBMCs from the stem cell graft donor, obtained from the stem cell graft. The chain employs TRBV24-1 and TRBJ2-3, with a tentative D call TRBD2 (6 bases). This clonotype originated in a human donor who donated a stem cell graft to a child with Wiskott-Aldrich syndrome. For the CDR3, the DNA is TGTGACACCAGTGATTTGGGATCGGGGAGGATGACAGATACGCAGTATTTT. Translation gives CDTSDLGSGRMTDTQYF.